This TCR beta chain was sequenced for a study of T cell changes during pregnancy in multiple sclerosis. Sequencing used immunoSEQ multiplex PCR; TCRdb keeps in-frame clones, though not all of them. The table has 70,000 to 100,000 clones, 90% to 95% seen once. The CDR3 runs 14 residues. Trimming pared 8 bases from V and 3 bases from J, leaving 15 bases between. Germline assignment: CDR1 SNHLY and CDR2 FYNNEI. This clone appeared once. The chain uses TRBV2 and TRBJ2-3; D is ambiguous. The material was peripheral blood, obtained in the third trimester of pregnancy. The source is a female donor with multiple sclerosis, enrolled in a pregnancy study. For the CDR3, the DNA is TGTGCCAGCGTTTACGGGTCAAGGACAGATACGCAGTATTTT. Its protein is CASVYGSRTDTQYF.